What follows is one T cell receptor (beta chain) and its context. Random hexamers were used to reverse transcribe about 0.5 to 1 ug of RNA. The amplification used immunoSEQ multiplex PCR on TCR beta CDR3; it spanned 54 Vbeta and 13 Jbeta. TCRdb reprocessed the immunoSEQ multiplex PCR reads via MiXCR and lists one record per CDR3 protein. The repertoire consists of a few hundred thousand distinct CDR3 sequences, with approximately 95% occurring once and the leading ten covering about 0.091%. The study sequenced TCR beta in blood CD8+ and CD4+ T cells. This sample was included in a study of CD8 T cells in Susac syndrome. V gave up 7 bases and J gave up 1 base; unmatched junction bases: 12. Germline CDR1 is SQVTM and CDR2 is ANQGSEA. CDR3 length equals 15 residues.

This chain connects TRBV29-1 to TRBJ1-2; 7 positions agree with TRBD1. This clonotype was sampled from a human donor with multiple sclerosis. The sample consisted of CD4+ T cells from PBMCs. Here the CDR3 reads CSGSGGGAGNYGYTF. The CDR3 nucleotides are TGCAGCGGGTCCGGAGGGGGCGCGGGTAACTATGGCTACACCTTC.